Listed below are T cell receptor beta chains from one sample, sequenced in a study of T cell changes during pregnancy in multiple sclerosis. The data were produced by immunoSEQ multiplex PCR, yet TCRdb's version contains in-frame clones alone and is incomplete. This sample has 20,000 to 25,000 clones, with 91% found just once. This specimen was CD4+ T cells from peripheral blood mononuclear cells, taken in the third trimester of pregnancy. These TCRs come from a female donor in good health, enrolled as a control in a pregnancy study. Both conserved end residues are part of each CDR3.

TRBJ2-7 | TRBV7-2 | CASSSQLAGGGEQYF
TRBJ1-1 | TRBV28 | CASTQRSGGIPEAFF
TRBJ2-2 | TRBV5-1 | CASCRGDTGELFF
TRBJ1-2 | TRBV7-2 | CASSIDRAGFKDGYTF
TRBJ1-2 | TRBV5-4 | CASSQPGTNYGYTF
TRBJ2-7 | TRBV7-9 | CASSLTGGLEAEQYF
TRBJ1-2 | TRBV10-3 | CAIMGAPNYGYTF
TRBJ1-1 | TRBV6-4 | CASSIDRDTEAFF
TRBJ1-2 | TRBV29-1 | CSVEEVDRPLLRNGYTF
TRBJ1-5 | TRBV19 | CASSAPDRGSYSNQPQHF
TRBJ2-1 | TRBV7-9 | CASRSGTSGIRNEQFF
TRBJ2-3 | TRBV2 | CASSSGQGISDTQYF
TRBJ2-3 | TRBV9 | CASNRRAASTDTQYF
TRBJ1-2 | TRBV27 | CASSSFRDRGPTNYGYTF
TRBJ2-1 | TRBV19 | CATSTRTGGRDEQFF
TRBJ2-5 | TRBV5-4 | CASTPGLAGVVWETQYF
TRBJ1-1 | TRBV18 | CASSPRPQTVTIEAFF